The 20 T cell receptor beta chains presented below share a single source sample, sequenced in a study of T cells in localized non-small cell lung cancer. Some clones are missing from TCRdb's copy, which holds only in-frame ones; the method was immunoSEQ multiplex PCR. The sample includes tens of thousands of clones, 80% to 85% of them seen just once. Here the sequenced sample was peripheral blood mononuclear cells, taken before any cancer treatment. The receptors were sampled from a man aged 40 to 69 with stage III lung adenocarcinoma.

J is TRBJ1-3 and V is TRBV19, with D unresolved. Germline V gene data show CDR1 as LNHDA and CDR2 as SQIVND (reference sequence). The germline V and J ends were trimmed by 1 base and 0 bases, with 10 bases remaining between them. This CDR3 spans 16 amino acids. The CDR3 sequence: CASSIGTTDSGNTIYF. The CDR3 coding sequence is TGTGCCAGTAGTATAGGGACGACCGACTCTGGAAACACCATATATTTT.

This chain joins TRBV6-5 and TRBJ2-7; D may be TRBD1 or TRBD2 (5 bases each). CDR1 and CDR2 from the germline V gene are MNHEY and SVGAGI. The CDR3 is 16 amino acids. The V gene lost 1 base and the J gene lost 7 bases, with 20 bases spanning the gap. DNA for the CDR3: TGTGCCAGCAGTTACTTTCCCAGGGAAACTTCGGGGGAGCAGTACTTC. The encoded protein is CASSYFPRETSGEQYF.

The chain combines TRBV28 with TRBJ1-2; 8 bases are shared with TRBD1. Germline CDR1 is MDHEN and CDR2 is SYDVKM. V gave up 4 bases and J gave up 8 bases; unmatched junction bases: 15. The CDR3 runs to 16 residues. CDR3 residues: CASSYTTGTGRTGYTF. CDR3 DNA sequence: TGTGCCAGCAGTTATACCACCGGGACAGGACGGACCGGCTACACCTTC.

The chain is built from TRBV19 and TRBJ2-4, with 9 nucleotides matching TRBD1. CDR3 size: 13 residues. J lost 6 bases, V lost 6 bases, and 3 bases had no gene match. Germline V gives CDR1 LNHDA, CDR2 SQIVND (reference sequence). In DNA form, the CDR3 reads TGTGCCAGTAGCCCGGGACAGGGAAACATTCAGTACTTC. It specifies CASSPGQGNIQYF.

This chain joins TRBV6-5 and TRBJ2-1; D is possibly TRBD2 (7 bases). The CDR3 loop spans 15 amino acids. Germline loops: CDR1 MNHEY, CDR2 SVGAGI. Trimming stripped 8 bases from V and 7 bases from J, with 21 bases between. CDR3 coding DNA: TGTGCCAGCCGGCCCGATGGGGGGGCCGGGAATGAGCAGTTCTTC. It translates to CASRPDGGAGNEQFF.

CDR3 amino acids: CATSRGQGQEPQHF. CDR3 nucleotides: TGTGCCACCAGCAGAGGGCAGGGGCAAGAGCCCCAGCATTTT. V gene TRBV15 combines with J gene TRBJ1-5; TRBD1 is a possible D gene (6 bases). V lost 1 base and J 8 bases, leaving 12 bases between the germline ends. Per germline, CDR1 LNHNV and CDR2 YYDKDF (reference sequence). The CDR3 is made up of 14 amino acids.

V usage is TRBV15 and J usage is TRBJ2-6, with a weak D call TRBD1 (5 bases). The CDR3 loop spans 16 amino acids. Germline V gene sequence: CDR1 LNHNV, CDR2 YYDKDF (reference sequence). V was clipped by 2 bases and J by 1 base, with 9 bases between them. The CDR3, as DNA: TGTGCCACCAGCAGAATACGGACATCTGGGGCCAACGTCCTGACTTTC. Its protein product is CATSRIRTSGANVLTF.

The V call is TRBV19, the J call TRBJ1-6, with D possibly TRBD1 on 5 matching bases. The CDR3 covers 16 residues. CDR1 and CDR2 from the germline V gene are LNHDA and SQIVND (reference sequence). Trimming pared 6 bases from V and 4 bases from J, leaving 16 bases between. The CDR3 DNA reads as TGTGCCAGTAGCTTCACGGGGGGTACATATAATTCACCCCTCCACTTT. Protein: CASSFTGGTYNSPLHF.

CDR3 amino acids: CASSLSSSTGMNDQPQHF. The CDR3, as DNA: TGTGCCAGCAGTTTATCCTCCTCGACAGGGATGAATGATCAGCCCCAGCATTTT. This rearrangement joins TRBV27 to TRBJ1-5, with 7 bases fitting TRBD1. J lost 5 bases, V lost 0 bases, and 13 bases had no gene match. Germline CDR1 and CDR2: MNHEY and SMNVEV (reference sequence). This CDR3 region has 18 residues.

This chain connects TRBV18 to TRBJ2-6, with D perhaps matching TRBD2 (6 bases). V was cut by 6 bases and J by 0 bases, with 27 bases left in between. The V gene's germline CDR1 is KGHSH and CDR2 LQKENI. This CDR3 has 21 residues. Written as DNA, the CDR3 is TGTGCCAGCTCCCCTGGGGGGACGGAACCCTCCCACCACTCTGGGGCCAACGTCCTGACTTTC. Protein: CASSPGGTEPSHHSGANVLTF.

The chain couples TRBV9 to TRBJ2-3; no reliable D call. Germline-derived CDR1 and CDR2 are SGDLS and YYNGEE. Deletions cut 3 bases from V and 1 base from J, with 15 bases between. The CDR3 is 16 residues long. CDR3 amino acids: CASSAFPQGRTDTQYF. The CDR3 bases are TGTGCCAGCAGCGCTTTCCCACAAGGGCGCACAGATACGCAGTATTTT. The variable domain in full, completed from reference TRBV9 and TRBJ2-3, reads DSGVTQTPKHLITATGQRVTLRCSPRSGDLSVYWYQQSLDQGLQFLIQYYNGEERAKGNILERFSAQQFPDLHSELNLSSLELGDSALYFCASSAFPQGRTDTQYFGPGTRLTVL.

This clone was observed a few times. The chain is built from TRBV2 and TRBJ2-7, with D hard to call. This CDR3 comprises 13 residues. Germline lookup yields CDR1 SNHLY and CDR2 FYNNEI. V shed 2 bases and J shed 4 bases, with 9 bases lying between them. The CDR3 here is CASSESRGYEQYV. CDR3 bases: TGTGCCAGCAGTGAATCAAGAGGTTACGAGCAGTACGTC.

The J gene is TRBJ2-1, the V gene TRBV2; weak D call: TRBD2 (6 bases). Trimming shortened V by 6 bases and J by 0 bases, and 12 bases separated the two germline ends. This CDR3 comprises 15 residues. Germline V CDR1 and CDR2: SNHLY, FYNNEI. The CDR3 region has the DNA TGTGCCAGCAGAAGAGCGGGCGACTCCTACAATGAGCAGTTCTTC. Its translation: CASRRAGDSYNEQFF.

J is TRBJ1-1 and V is TRBV5-5, with a tentative D call TRBD1 (5 bases). The CDR3 extends over 13 amino acids. Per the germline V gene, CDR1 is SGHKS and CDR2 is YYEKEE (reference sequence). With 4 bases removed from V and 1 base from J, the gap between germline ends came to 8 bases. The CDR3 DNA reads as TGTGCCAGCAGCCGTCAGGGGAACACTGAAGCTTTCTTT. The encoded protein is CASSRQGNTEAFF. The full variable domain, completed using reference TRBV5-5 and TRBJ1-1, is DAGVTQSPTHLIKTRGQQVTLRCSPISGHKSVSWYQQVLGQGPQFIFQYYEKEERGRGNFPDRFSARQFPNYSSELNVNALLLGDSALYLCASSRQGNTEAFFGQGTRLTVV.

This clone has just one count. The chain has TRBV30 and TRBJ2-5; a possible D gene is TRBD2 (6 bases). This CDR3 is built from 13 residues. Trimming stripped 7 bases from V and 5 bases from J, with 17 bases between. The germline V gene encodes CDR1 GTSNPN and CDR2 SVGIG (reference sequence). Here the CDR3 reads CALGTSRAETQYF. CDR3 nucleotide sequence: TGTGCCTTGGGTACTAGCAGGGCGGAGACCCAGTACTTC.

Only one count was recorded for this clone. The chain is built from TRBV4-1 and TRBJ2-2; tentatively, D is TRBD1 (6 bases). The CDR3 is 16 amino acids. V gave up 4 bases and J gave up 8 bases, with 20 bases separating them. Germline assignment: CDR1 MGHRA and CDR2 YSYEKL. CDR3 sequence reads: CASSRTGWSVLGELFF. The CDR3 bases are TGCGCCAGCAGCCGCACAGGGTGGTCGGTGTTGGGGGAGCTGTTTTTT.

The gene calls are TRBV5-6 and TRBJ1-1; no clear D gene. Per the germline V gene, CDR1 is SGHDT and CDR2 is YYEEEE. CDR3 length: 14 amino acids. V was shortened by 5 bases and J by 0 bases, with 11 bases between the two germline ends. CDR3: CASRVGQMNTEAFF. Written as DNA, the CDR3 is TGTGCCAGCAGAGTAGGGCAGATGAACACTGAAGCTTTCTTT.

This chain links TRBV11-3 with TRBJ2-1, with no clear D. Trimming stripped 1 base from V and 6 bases from J, with 10 bases between. Germline CDR1 reads SGHNT; CDR2 reads YENEEA. This CDR3 contains 14 residues. Written as DNA, the CDR3 is TGTGCCAGCAGCTTAGTTGCCGGATCCAATGAGCAGTTCTTC. This gives the protein CASSLVAGSNEQFF.

The V and J genes are TRBV19 and TRBJ2-3; a weak D match, TRBD1 (6 bases). The CDR3 covers 11 residues. The V gene's germline CDR1 is LNHDA and CDR2 SQIVND (reference sequence). Trimming shortened V by 7 bases and J by 8 bases, and 10 bases separated the two germline ends. The DNA of the CDR3 is TGTGCCAGTATTTGGGGGCTTACGCAGTATTTT. This codes for CASIWGLTQYF.

The chain has TRBV10-2 and TRBJ1-5, with TRBD1 as a possible D gene (6 bases). Germline V CDR1 and CDR2: WSHSY, SAAADI. The CDR3 covers 16 residues. V was shortened by 7 bases and J by 6 bases, with 22 bases between the two germline ends. Here the CDR3 reads CASTPGGTVDGQPQHF. The CDR3 DNA reads TGCGCCAGCACTCCTGGGGGCACAGTGGACGGTCAGCCCCAGCATTTT.